The sequence of this T cell receptor beta chain was determined in a study of cytomegalovirus exposure and HLA in healthy donors. Study results and caveats: A later analysis found first-cohort TCR clusters tended to co-occur in the 90 to 150 validation repertoires. It was reported that the classifier diagnosed cytomegalovirus status with high specificity and sensitivity in both the original and validation cohorts. Cytomegalovirus-associated status was assigned to more than 150 TCR beta chains.

Turning to this clone: Antigen specificity is unknown.

Libraries were prepared by immunoSEQ multiplex PCR; TCRdb keeps only in-frame clonotypes and omits some of them. In the table there are over 200,000 clones, around 78% of which are singletons. The V and J ends lost 2 bases and 8 bases respectively, with 17 bases between them. The germline gives CDR1 SGHDT, CDR2 YYEEEE. The CDR3 covers 15 residues. The V and J genes are TRBV5-6 and TRBJ2-1; D gene unclear. The sample taken for sequencing was PBMCs. This clonotype originated in a young woman in good health and CMV-seronegative. CDR3 coding DNA: TGTGCCAGCAGCTTTTATTCTCCTAGTCGCGATGAGCAGTTCTTC. This sequence encodes CASSFYSPSRDEQFF.